These 25 T cell receptor beta chains were sequenced from one sample in a study of graft-versus-host responses after intestinal transplantation (dated by TCRdb to the early 2020s). The receptor library was made with the immunoSEQ multiplex PCR assay. The clones in this table, taken by TCRdb from immuneACCESS, are in-frame only. Not every clone is retained; where verified, under half of the shortfall comes from an unresolved V gene, and the cause of the rest is unknown. The sample has fewer than 95,000 clones on record, just over 90% of them singletons. 2% to 2.5% of the sample goes to the ten largest clones. These receptors' targets are unknown. What this sample's time point label stands for: cells obtained before transplantation from donor or recipient. The starting material was unstimulated CD8+ T cells sorted from spleen or lymph node cells, obtained before intestinal transplant. These receptors were taken from a human donor who received an intestinal transplant.

CDR3 coding DNA: TGTGCCAGCAGTCCACAGGCGGGGGATGAGCAGTTCTTC. Amino acid sequence: CASSPQAGDEQFF. The chain uses TRBV27 and TRBJ2-1, with 7 bases matching TRBD2. The V gene end was trimmed by 5 bases and the J gene end by 8 bases; junction bases not matched to a gene: 6. This CDR3 has 13 residues. CDR1 is MNHEY and CDR2 is SMNVEV in the germline V gene (reference sequence).

In its sample, this clone was seen a few times. The chain is built from TRBV5-6 and TRBJ1-1; no definite D call. Germline V gene data show CDR1 as SGHDT and CDR2 as YYEEEE. This CDR3 spans 12 amino acids. Trimming stripped 2 bases from V and 10 bases from J, with 12 bases between. CDR3: CASSFYGAGAFF. The DNA for the CDR3 is TGTGCCAGCAGCTTTTATGGAGCTGGAGCTTTCTTT.

This clone was picked up a small number of times. The J gene is TRBJ1-1, the V gene TRBV19; TRBD1 agrees at 8 bases. Germline V gene data show CDR1 as LNHDA and CDR2 as SQIVND (reference sequence). The CDR3 is made up of 14 amino acids. V gave up 6 bases and J gave up 5 bases; unmatched junction bases: 8. The CDR3 reads CASRDTGGPTEAFF. The CDR3 DNA follows: TGTGCCAGTAGAGATACAGGGGGACCGACTGAAGCTTTCTTT.

The chain carries TRBV7-9 and TRBJ1-2, with D possibly TRBD1 on 6 matching bases. CDR1 and CDR2 from the germline V gene are SEHNR and FQNEAQ (reference sequence). This CDR3 spans 16 amino acids. Trimming shortened V by 5 bases and J by 0 bases, and 16 bases separated the two germline ends. Here the CDR3 reads CASSPLDSITNYGYTF. The DNA for the CDR3 is TGTGCCAGCAGCCCCCTGGACAGTATCACTAACTATGGCTACACCTTC.

The rearrangement joins TRBV4-3 to TRBJ2-3; perhaps TRBD1 as D (6 bases). CDR3 length: 15 residues. Germline CDR1 is LGHNA and CDR2 is YSLEER. The ends were cut back, 4 bases at V and 0 bases at J, with 11 bases in the middle. The CDR3: CASSPDSASTDTQYF. The CDR3 region has the DNA TGCGCCAGCAGCCCGGACAGCGCCAGCACAGATACGCAGTATTTT.

This clone was picked up a small number of times. The rearrangement joins TRBV6-4 to TRBJ1-2, with 12 bases matching TRBD1. V shed 5 bases and J 8 bases; nucleotides not matched to a gene: 12. This CDR3 has 16 amino acids. The germline CDR1 and CDR2 sequences are MRHNA and SNTAGT. The CDR3 DNA sequence: TGTGCCAGCAGTAGCCGGGACAGGGGGCGGTGGGGGGGCTACACCTTC. This sequence encodes CASSSRDRGRWGGYTF.

The chain employs TRBV7-9 and TRBJ1-1; possible D gene TRBD1, 6 bases. Germline V lookup: CDR1 SEHNR, CDR2 FQNEAQ (reference sequence). The CDR3 extends over 14 amino acids. Trimming removed 1 base from V and 5 bases from J, with 11 bases in between. CDR3 coding DNA: TGTGCCAGCAGCTTAGTAAGGGGGAGAACTGAAGCTTTCTTT. It translates to CASSLVRGRTEAFF.

The chain combines TRBV19 with TRBJ2-2, with 7 bases aligning to TRBD2. The length of the CDR3 is 17 residues. Trimming at V came to 7 bases and at J to 2 bases, leaving 13 bases not matched to a gene. Germline assignment: CDR1 LNHDA and CDR2 SQIVND (reference sequence). In nucleotides, the CDR3 is TGTGCCAGTATCTCTTTTTTTGCTAGCGGTAACACCGGGGAGCTGTTTTTT. Translation: CASISFFASGNTGELFF.

The chain has TRBV11-2 and TRBJ2-5; D remains ambiguous. The CDR3 is 11 amino acids. The germline V gene has CDR1 SGHAT and CDR2 FQNNGV. V was clipped by 0 bases and J by 8 bases, with 4 bases between them. The CDR3 loop reads CASSLELTQYF. The CDR3 region has the DNA TGTGCCAGCAGCTTAGAACTTACCCAGTACTTC.

J is TRBJ2-7 and V is TRBV6-1, with D perhaps matching TRBD1 (5 bases). The CDR3 length is 13 residues. Trimming took 8 bases from V and 5 from J, leaving 16 bases between them. Germline V CDR1 and CDR2: MNHNS, SASEGT. The CDR3 coding sequence is TGTGCCAGCGATCAGGGTTTTGCCCACGAGCAGTACTTC. Translating it yields CASDQGFAHEQYF.

This sequence joins TRBV27 and TRBJ1-5, with D hard to call. The CDR3 totals 14 residues. Germline CDR1 reads MNHEY; CDR2 reads SMNVEV (reference sequence). The germline V and J ends were trimmed by 2 bases and 5 bases, with 10 bases remaining between them. The CDR3 sequence: CASSLGPTHQPQHF. The CDR3 coding sequence is TGTGCCAGCAGTTTAGGCCCAACCCATCAGCCCCAGCATTTT.

The chain employs TRBV4-3 and TRBJ2-4; 7 bases match TRBD1. CDR1 and CDR2 (germline): LGHNA, YSLEER. The CDR3 runs 17 residues. The J segment lost 3 bases and the V segment lost 2 bases, leaving 10 bases of the junction unmatched. CDR3 in amino acids: CASSQRGGRVDKNIQYF. In nucleotides, the CDR3 is TGCGCCAGCAGCCAAAGAGGGGGCAGGGTTGACAAAAACATTCAGTACTTC.

The V and J genes are TRBV19 and TRBJ2-1, with 12 positions matching TRBD1. The CDR3 is made up of 18 amino acids. Trimming removed 3 bases from V and 5 bases from J; junction bases left unmatched: 11. The V gene's germline CDR1 is LNHDA and CDR2 SQIVND (reference sequence). The CDR3 coding sequence is TGTGCCAGTAGTATTCGGGACAGGGGGCAAGGCTGGAACAATGAGCAGTTCTTC. Translation: CASSIRDRGQGWNNEQFF.

The chain recombines TRBV7-2 with TRBJ2-1; 7 bases agree with TRBD2. Germline CDR1 and CDR2: SGHTA and FQGNSA. With V trimmed by 4 bases and J by 2 bases, 8 bases remained unmatched. This CDR3 region has 16 residues. The CDR3 protein is CASSSLTGGAYNEQFF. CDR3 nucleotides: TGTGCCAGCAGCTCCCTCACGGGGGGTGCCTACAATGAGCAGTTCTTC.

This sequence joins TRBV6-1 and TRBJ2-1; 10 bases are a match to TRBD1. This CDR3 has 13 amino acids. V shed 7 bases, J shed 7 bases, and the junction held 4 bases outside the gene matches. Germline CDR1 reads MNHNS; CDR2 reads SASEGT. The CDR3 DNA reads TGTGCCAGCACATGGACAGGGGGAAATGAGCAGTTCTTC. Protein sequence: CASTWTGGNEQFF.

This clone was recorded once. The chain combines TRBV27 with TRBJ1-2; TRBD1 is a possible D gene (5 bases). The CDR3 loop spans 12 amino acids. Per the germline V gene, CDR1 is MNHEY and CDR2 is SMNVEV (reference sequence). V was trimmed by 6 bases and J by 8 bases, leaving 13 bases between them. For the CDR3, the DNA is TGTGCCAGCAGAGGAGGGGACGGAGGCTACACCTTC. Amino acid sequence: CASRGGDGGYTF.

The chain couples TRBV2 to TRBJ2-3; D is unresolved. The CDR3 totals 16 residues. V was clipped by 9 bases and J by 0 bases, with 19 bases between them. The germline CDR1 and CDR2 sequences are SNHLY and FYNNEI. CDR3 in DNA: TGTGCCAGGATTAAATGGCAAGTGGCTAGCACAGATACGCAGTATTTT. It codes for CARIKWQVASTDTQYF.

The V and J genes are TRBV18 and TRBJ1-6, with 9 bases identical to TRBD1. Germline V gives CDR1 KGHSH, CDR2 LQKENI. V lost 3 bases to trimming and J lost 7 bases; unmatched junction nucleotides: 4. The CDR3 is made up of 15 amino acids. CDR3 loop: CASSPPDRGNSPLHF. The CDR3 bases are TGTGCCAGCTCACCTCCTGACAGGGGGAATTCACCCCTCCACTTT.

This sequence joins TRBV10-1 and TRBJ2-3, with TRBD1 matching over 7 bases. V lost 3 bases, J lost 3 bases, and 9 bases stayed unmatched. In germline, CDR1 is WNHNN, CDR2 SYGVQD (reference sequence). The CDR3 is made up of 16 amino acids. The chain's CDR3 is CASSEGGRIRTDTQYF. CDR3 coding DNA: TGCGCCAGCAGTGAAGGGGGCCGAATCCGAACAGATACGCAGTATTTT.

The chain employs TRBV11-2 and TRBJ2-5; D is possibly TRBD1 (6 bases). Germline V lookup: CDR1 SGHAT, CDR2 FQNNGV. The CDR3 is 17 residues long. Trimming pared 5 bases from V and 5 bases from J, leaving 24 bases between. The DNA of the CDR3 is TGTGCCAGCAGCCACCCAGGACAGATGGGAGATTTGGAGACCCAGTACTTC. Translation: CASSHPGQMGDLETQYF.

The chain employs TRBV7-9 and TRBJ2-3; 8 bases map to TRBD1. J was trimmed by 5 bases and V by 4 bases; bases with no gene match: 8. There are 15 residues in the CDR3. Germline assignment: CDR1 SEHNR and CDR2 FQNEAQ (reference sequence). The CDR3 loop reads CASSSDRARGDTQYF. In DNA form, the CDR3 reads TGTGCCAGCAGCTCGGACAGGGCGAGGGGAGATACGCAGTATTTT. The full variable domain, completed using reference TRBV7-9 and TRBJ2-3, is DTGVSQNPRHKITKRGQNVTFRCDPISEHNRLYWYRQTLGQGPEFLTYFQNEAQLEKSRLLSDRFSAERPKGSFSTLEIQRTEQGDSAMYLCASSSDRARGDTQYFGPGTRLTVL.

V gene TRBV11-2 combines with J gene TRBJ2-7, with D hard to call. The CDR3 has 14 residues. Looked up from germline, CDR1 is SGHAT and CDR2 is FQNNGV. Trimming removed 6 bases at V and 3 bases at J, with 15 bases between. The CDR3 sequence: CASRRPSAFYEQYF. The DNA of the CDR3 is TGTGCCAGCAGGAGACCGAGCGCCTTCTACGAGCAGTACTTC.

The chain combines TRBV14 with TRBJ2-5; D is perhaps TRBD2 (5 bases). V gave up 6 bases and J gave up 1 base, with 9 bases separating them. This CDR3 is built from 13 residues. In germline, CDR1 is SGHDN, CDR2 FVKESK. Here the CDR3 reads CASRPTSQETQYF. The CDR3 DNA sequence: TGTGCCAGCAGGCCAACTAGCCAAGAGACCCAGTACTTC.

The chain has TRBV7-9 and TRBJ2-7; 12 bases map to TRBD2. The V segment lost 4 bases and the J segment 0 bases; nucleotides outside the gene matches: 1. In germline, CDR1 is SEHNR, CDR2 FQNEAQ (reference sequence). This CDR3 comprises 15 residues. The CDR3 coding sequence is TGTGCCAGCAGCTGGACTAGCGGGGCCTCCTACGAGCAGTACTTC. Encoded protein: CASSWTSGASYEQYF. Based on the CDR3 plus reference TRBV7-9 and TRBJ2-7, the full variable domain is DTGVSQNPRHKITKRGQNVTFRCDPISEHNRLYWYRQTLGQGPEFLTYFQNEAQLEKSRLLSDRFSAERPKGSFSTLEIQRTEQGDSAMYLCASSWTSGASYEQYFGPGTRLTVT.

As DNA, the CDR3 is TGTGCCAGTAGTATCAGCAGGGACTACGAGCAGTACTTC. It translates to CASSISRDYEQYF. The V call is TRBV19, the J call TRBJ2-7, with D possibly being TRBD1 (5 bases). Germline V gene data show CDR1 as LNHDA and CDR2 as SQIVND (reference sequence). This CDR3 is built from 13 residues. V was cut by 3 bases and J by 3 bases, with 9 bases left in between.